These T cell receptor beta chains were read from a single sample in a study of patients and donors after allogeneic stem cell transplantation. TCRdb re-analysed the RT-PCR reads in MiXCR, keeping a single row per CDR3 protein. The data contain about 160,000 distinct CDR3 sequences, roughly 35% of them seen just once; the ten biggest clones take up 50%. Sequenced input: blood, either unsorted or a sorted T cell fraction (not recorded which). The receptors shown here come from a human donor who was either an allogeneic HSCT recipient or a stem cell or donor lymphocyte infusion donor (not recorded which). It is not recorded whose cells these are; they may come from a transplant donor. Each CDR3 is given with its conserved first and last residue. D genes are given only for firm matches. Rows give clone size only sometimes, using once, few, many, or a class for an expanded clone.

v_call	d_call	j_call	clone_size	cdr3_nt	cdr3_aa
TRBV7-2	TRBD1	TRBJ1-2	few	TGTGCCAGCAGCTTAGTAGACAGGGTACTCTATGGCTACACCTTC	CASSLVDRVLYGYTF
TRBV12-3/TRBV12-4	.	TRBJ2-7	.	TGTGCCAGCAACAGGGACACCGTTTCCTACGAGCAGTACTTC	CASNRDTVSYEQYF
TRBV7-8	.	TRBJ1-5	once	TGTGCCAGCAGTTCACGCGGGCTGCCGCCCCAGCATTTT	CASSSRGLPPQHF
TRBV3-1	.	TRBJ1-1	.	TGTGCCAGCAGCCAAGATCTCTGGCACAACACTGAAGCTTTCTTT	CASSQDLWHNTEAFF
TRBV20-1	.	TRBJ1-4	.	TGCAGTGCTAGAAGTGGGCCTAATGAAAAACTGTTTTTT	CSARSGPNEKLFF
TRBV15	.	TRBJ1-2	.	TGTGCCACCAGCCCCACTAAGGGGGACGTTTATGGCTACACCTTC	CATSPTKGDVYGYTF
TRBV28	.	TRBJ2-3	.	TGTGCCAGCAGTGCACTAGCAGATACGCAGTATTTT	CASSALADTQYF
TRBV29-1	.	TRBJ1-2	.	TGCAGCGTTGAAAGGGGGTCTAACTATGGCTACACCTTC	CSVERGSNYGYTF
TRBV12-3/TRBV12-4	.	TRBJ1-5	many	TGTGCCAGCAGTTTAGGAGGGCTTAATCAGCCCCAGCATTTT	CASSLGGLNQPQHF
TRBV6-6	.	TRBJ2-7	few	TGTGCCAGCAGTTCCCGACAGCGATCCTACGAGCAGTACTTC	CASSSRQRSYEQYF
TRBV12-3/TRBV12-4	.	TRBJ2-3	few	TGTGCCAGCAGTTTAGCCATAGGGGACTTCACAGATACGCAGTATTTT	CASSLAIGDFTDTQYF
TRBV7-9	.	TRBJ1-1	.	TGTGCCAGCGGCCACAGGACTGAAGCTTTCTTT	CASGHRTEAFF
TRBV29-1	TRBD1	TRBJ2-5	few	TGCAGCGGCCGTGTCAGGGGGCTGAGTAGAGAGACCCAGTACTTC	CSGRVRGLSRETQYF
TRBV12-3/TRBV12-4	.	TRBJ1-5	few	TGTGCCAGCAGTCCTGGGACCATTAATCAGCCCCAGCATTTT	CASSPGTINQPQHF
TRBV7-8	.	TRBJ1-5	few	TGTGCCAGCAGCTTAACTTCTGTAGGACTTAACAGCAATCAGCCCCAGCATTTT	CASSLTSVGLNSNQPQHF
TRBV12-3/TRBV12-4	.	TRBJ2-5	.	TGTGCCAGCAGTTTAGCCCCCCCCGGTGACGATGGGACCCAGTACTTC	CASSLAPPGDDGTQYF
TRBV10-3	.	TRBJ2-1	few	TGTGCCATCAGTGAGTCCAGGACGGGGAACAATGAGCAGTTCTTC	CAISESRTGNNEQFF
TRBV7-9	.	TRBJ2-7	.	TGTGCCAGCAGCCCTACAGGGCCCCTAGCCTACGAGCAGTACTTC	CASSPTGPLAYEQYF
TRBV7-9	.	TRBJ1-6	few	TGTGCCAGCAGCTTAAACGGCGGGGATAATTCACCCCTCCACTTT	CASSLNGGDNSPLHF
TRBV27	.	TRBJ2-4	.	TGTGCCAGCAGTTTACAGGGGTCTATGTTCGGAAACATTCAGTACTTC	CASSLQGSMFGNIQYF
TRBV7-9	.	TRBJ1-1	.	TGTGCCAGCAGCTTAGGCTCCGGGGGGACTGAAGCTTTCTTT	CASSLGSGGTEAFF
TRBV7-2	.	TRBJ2-5	.	TGTGCCAGCAGCCGGGGCCCGAAGGAGACCCAGTACTTC	CASSRGPKETQYF
TRBV29-1	.	TRBJ1-1	few	TGCAGCATTCCCACCCGGGGAATTCTCGACACTGAAGCTTTCTTT	CSIPTRGILDTEAFF
TRBV10-2	TRBD2	TRBJ2-5	once	TGCGCCAGCAGCGTAGCGGGGGGCGAAGAGACCCAGTACTTC	CASSVAGGEETQYF
TRBV24-1	TRBD1	TRBJ1-2	many	TGTGCCACCATGGACAGGAACTATGGCTACACCTTC	CATMDRNYGYTF
TRBV6-6	.	TRBJ1-1	.	TGTGCCAGCACCTCGAGGGTGCAAACTGAAGCTTTCTTT	CASTSRVQTEAFF
TRBV12-3/TRBV12-4	.	TRBJ1-1	.	TGTGCCAGCAGCCCCCGGACATTCCGAAACACTGAAGCTTTCTTT	CASSPRTFRNTEAFF